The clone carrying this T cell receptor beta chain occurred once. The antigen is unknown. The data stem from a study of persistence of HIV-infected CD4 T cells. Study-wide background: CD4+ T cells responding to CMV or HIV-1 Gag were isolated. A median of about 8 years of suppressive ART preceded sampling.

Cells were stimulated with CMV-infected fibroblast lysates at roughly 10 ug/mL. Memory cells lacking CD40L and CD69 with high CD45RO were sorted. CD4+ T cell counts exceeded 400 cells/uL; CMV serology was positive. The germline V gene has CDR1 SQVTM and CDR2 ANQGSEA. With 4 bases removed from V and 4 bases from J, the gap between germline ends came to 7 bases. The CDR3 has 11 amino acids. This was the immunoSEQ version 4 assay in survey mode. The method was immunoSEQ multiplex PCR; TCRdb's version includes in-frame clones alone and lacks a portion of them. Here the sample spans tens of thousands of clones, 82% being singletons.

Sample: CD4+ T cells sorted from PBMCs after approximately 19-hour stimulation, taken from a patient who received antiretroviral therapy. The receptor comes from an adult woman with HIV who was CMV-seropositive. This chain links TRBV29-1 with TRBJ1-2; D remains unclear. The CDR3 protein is CSVGGFYGYTF. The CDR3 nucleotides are TGCAGCGTTGGCGGTTTCTATGGCTACACCTTC. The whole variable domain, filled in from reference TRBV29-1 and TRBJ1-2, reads SAVISQKPSRDICQRGTSLTIQCQVDSQVTMMFWYRQQPGQSLTLIATANQGSEATYESGFVIDKFPISRPNLTFSTLTVSNMSPEDSSIYLCSVGGFYGYTFGSGTRLTVV.